These 4 T cell receptor beta chains originate from one sample sequenced in a study of early T cells in non-severe SARS-CoV-2 infection. In TCRdb, the 5' RACE reads were re-called with MiXCR into one record per CDR3 protein. The table has about 42,000 distinct CDR3 sequences, less than 8.5% seen once. Sequenced material: whole blood. All receptors derive from an adult who was a healthcare worker with PCR-confirmed SARS-CoV-2 infection or an uninfected control (not recorded which).

This chain connects TRBV29-1 to TRBJ2-1; D gene uncertain. CDR1 SQVTM and CDR2 ANQGSEA come from the germline V gene. V was pared by 4 bases and J by 5 bases, with 6 bases between. The CDR3 has 11 residues. As DNA, the CDR3 is TGCAGCGTTGCCTCGCACAATGAGCAGTTCTTC. It encodes CSVASHNEQFF.

The chain joins TRBV11-2 to TRBJ1-2; 7 bases match TRBD1. After removal of 4 bases from V and 4 bases from J, the junction contained 9 bases not matched to a gene. CDR3 size: 15 residues. Germline V lookup: CDR1 SGHAT, CDR2 FQNNGV. The CDR3 loop is CASSSSRTGRYGYTF. The CDR3 bases are TGTGCCAGCAGCTCCTCCAGGACAGGACGCTATGGCTACACCTTC. Using reference TRBV11-2 and TRBJ1-2 for the parts outside the CDR3, the full variable domain is EAGVAQSPRYKIIEKRQSVAFWCNPISGHATLYWYQQILGQGPKLLIQFQNNGVVDDSQLPKDRFSAERLKGVDSTLKIQPAKLEDSAVYLCASSSSRTGRYGYTFGSGTRLTVV.

This chain connects TRBV4-1 to TRBJ1-2; a possible D gene is TRBD1 (6 bases). The CDR3 is 17 residues long. Germline V gene lookup returns CDR1 MGHRA and CDR2 YSYEKL. Trimming left V 3 bases short and J 8 bases short, with 25 bases between. The CDR3 spells CASSHTAGQARNYGYTF. CDR3 DNA: TGCGCCAGCAGCCATACGGCGGGACAAGCAAGGAATTACGGCTACACCTTC.

V usage is TRBV7-2 and J usage is TRBJ1-2, with 9 bases lining up with TRBD1. The germline gives CDR1 SGHTA, CDR2 FQGNSA. The V gene end was trimmed by 5 bases and the J gene end by 7 bases; junction bases not matched to a gene: 8. This CDR3 has 14 residues. The CDR3 reads CASSLEQGASGYTF. The CDR3 nucleotides read TGTGCCAGCAGCCTTGAACAGGGGGCGAGTGGCTACACCTTC.